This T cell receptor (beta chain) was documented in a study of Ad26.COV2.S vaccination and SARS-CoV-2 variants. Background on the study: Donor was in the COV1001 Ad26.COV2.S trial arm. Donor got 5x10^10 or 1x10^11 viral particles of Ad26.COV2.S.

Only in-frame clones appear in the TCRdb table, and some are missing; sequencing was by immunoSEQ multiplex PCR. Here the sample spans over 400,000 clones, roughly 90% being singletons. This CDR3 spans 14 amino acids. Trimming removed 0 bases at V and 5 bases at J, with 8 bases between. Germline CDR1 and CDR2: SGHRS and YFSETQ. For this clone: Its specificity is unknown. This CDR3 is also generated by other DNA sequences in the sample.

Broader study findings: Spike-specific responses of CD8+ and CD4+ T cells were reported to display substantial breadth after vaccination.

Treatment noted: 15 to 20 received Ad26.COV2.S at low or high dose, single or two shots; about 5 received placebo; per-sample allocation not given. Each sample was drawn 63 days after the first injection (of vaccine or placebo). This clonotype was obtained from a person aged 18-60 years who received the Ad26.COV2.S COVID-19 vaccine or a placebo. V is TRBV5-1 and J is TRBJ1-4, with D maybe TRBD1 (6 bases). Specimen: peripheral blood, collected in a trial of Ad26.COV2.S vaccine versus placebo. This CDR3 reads CASSLGGGNEKLFF. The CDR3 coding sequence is TGCGCCAGCAGCTTGGGAGGGGGAAATGAAAAACTGTTTTTT.